The entry below gives a single T cell receptor (beta chain) sequence along with its context. No antigen is known for it. Sequencing was performed with immunoSEQ multiplex PCR; in TCRdb, only in-frame clones are kept and a portion is missing. Of roughly 82,000 clones listed, roughly 90% were seen once; the top ten hold 10%. V dropped 4 bases and J dropped 1 base, with 9 bases sitting between them. This CDR3 has 14 amino acids. Germline CDR1 is SEHNR and CDR2 is FQNEAQ (reference sequence). The sample belongs to a study of OX40 agonist ivuxolimab in advanced cancers. Findings and caveats of the study: Mean expanded clone counts were higher in CD8+ than CD4+ T cells.

The clonotype originates from an adult with an advanced solid tumor such as melanoma, head and neck, liver or kidney cancer. Sequenced material: CD4+ or CD8+ T cells sorted from blood, taken in a trial of the OX40 agonist ivuxolimab. The gene calls are TRBV7-9 and TRBJ2-3; D assignment may be TRBD1 or TRBD2 (5 bases each). The CDR3 here is CASSSWDRTDTQYF. CDR3 DNA: TGTGCCAGCAGCTCGTGGGACCGCACAGATACGCAGTATTTT.